One sample yielded the 20 T cell receptor beta chains listed below, sequenced in a study of Ad26.COV2.S vaccination and SARS-CoV-2 variants. Treatment reported: 15 to 20 received Ad26.COV2.S at low or high dose, single or two shots; about 5 received placebo; per-sample allocation not given. Sampling was performed 63 days after the first vaccine or placebo injection. Libraries were prepared by immunoSEQ multiplex PCR; TCRdb keeps only in-frame clonotypes and omits some of them. This sample has hundreds of thousands of clones, with 70% to 90% found just once. This sample comprised peripheral blood, obtained in a trial of Ad26.COV2.S vaccine versus placebo. The receptor source for this set is a person aged 18 to 59 who received the Ad26.COV2.S COVID-19 vaccine or a placebo.

On this clone: At the DNA level, this CDR3 is encoded by other sequences in the same sample as well. The chain uses TRBV14 and TRBJ2-7; 7 nucleotides line up with TRBD2. This CDR3 has 13 amino acids. Germline assignment: CDR1 SGHDN and CDR2 FVKESK. Trimming cost V 4 bases and J 2 bases; bases outside gene matches: 2. Written as DNA, the CDR3 is TGTGCCAGCAGCCGTGGGGGGGCCTACGAGCAGTACTTC. This translates into CASSRGGAYEQYF.

The gene calls are TRBV2 and TRBJ2-3; 10 bases are shared with TRBD2. The CDR3 sequence is 16 residues long. Trimming removed 6 bases from V and 2 bases from J; junction bases left unmatched: 8. In germline, CDR1 is SNHLY, CDR2 FYNNEI. The CDR3 nucleotides are TGTGCCAGCAGCTTCTTTGGGACTAGCGCCACAGATACGCAGTATTTT. This codes for CASSFFGTSATDTQYF.

The V call is TRBV7-4, the J call TRBJ2-7; D perhaps matches TRBD1 (6 bases). Per germline, CDR1 SGHVT and CDR2 SQSDAQ. V shed 4 bases and J shed 3 bases, with 19 bases lying between them. CDR3 size: 16 residues. The CDR3: CASSSQAKGGDYEQYF. CDR3 coding DNA: TGTGCCAGCAGCTCCCAGGCAAAAGGGGGAGACTACGAGCAGTACTTC.

The chain joins TRBV30 to TRBJ1-6; D might be TRBD1 (5 bases). V lost 5 bases and J lost 7, with 12 bases in between. This CDR3 spans 13 amino acids. Germline loops: CDR1 GTSNPN, CDR2 SVGIG (reference sequence). The CDR3 spells CAWAIRENSPLHF. The CDR3 DNA reads as TGTGCCTGGGCTATCAGGGAGAATTCACCCCTCCACTTT.

The chain is built from TRBV13 and TRBJ1-1, with D perhaps TRBD1 (6 bases). CDR3 length equals 17 residues. V gave up 5 bases and J gave up 0 bases, with 19 bases separating them. Per the germline V gene, CDR1 is PRHDT and CDR2 is FYEKMQ (reference sequence). This CDR3 reads CASSLRGGRAMNTEAFF. In DNA form, the CDR3 reads TGTGCCAGCAGCCTGAGGGGGGGGCGAGCCATGAACACTGAAGCTTTCTTT.

This chain uses TRBV5-4 with TRBJ2-5; 7 bases agree with TRBD2. Germline trimming cut 3 bases from V and 1 base from J; bases unmatched to any gene: 6. Germline loops: CDR1 SGHNT, CDR2 YYREEE (reference sequence). The CDR3 is made up of 15 amino acids. CDR3 sequence (DNA): TGTGCCAGCAGCTCCGGGACTACCCGCCAAGAGACCCAGTACTTC. It codes for CASSSGTTRQETQYF. The variable domain in full, with the rest retrieved from reference TRBV5-4 and TRBJ2-5, is ETGVTQSPTHLIKTRGQQVTLRCSSQSGHNTVSWYQQALGQGPQFIFQYYREEENGRGNFPPRFSGLQFPNYSSELNVNALELDDSALYLCASSSGTTRQETQYFGPGTRLLVL.

This chain links TRBV6-2 or TRBV6-3 with TRBJ1-1, with D perhaps matching TRBD1 (6 bases). The length of the CDR3 is 15 residues. With 5 bases removed from V and 8 bases from J, the gap between germline ends came to 21 bases. Germline assignment: CDR1 MNHEY and CDR2 SVGEGT. Here the CDR3 DNA reads TGTGCCAGCAGTAACCCCCTAGTGGGGGCCGGGGAAGCTTTCTTT. It is translated as CASSNPLVGAGEAFF.

J is TRBJ2-7 and V is TRBV5-1; TRBD1 agrees at 10 bases. CDR3 size: 14 residues. Trimming took 4 bases from V and 7 from J; bases not matched to a gene: 8. CDR1 SGHRS and CDR2 YFSETQ come from the germline V gene. The CDR3 loop is CASSPGQGVREQYF. In DNA, the CDR3 is TGCGCCAGCAGCCCCGGACAGGGGGTACGGGAGCAGTACTTC.

The rearrangement uses TRBV2 and TRBJ2-7, with 8 nucleotides matching TRBD1. Germline assignment: CDR1 SNHLY and CDR2 FYNNEI. The CDR3 extends over 16 amino acids. V shed 2 bases and J 6 bases; nucleotides not matched to a gene: 12. CDR3 residues: CASSETRGQGAREQYF. The CDR3 DNA sequence: TGTGCCAGCAGTGAAACGAGGGGTCAGGGGGCACGCGAGCAGTACTTC.

The V call is TRBV7-8, the J call TRBJ1-2; 7 nucleotides match TRBD1. The J segment lost 8 bases and the V segment lost 5 bases, leaving 17 bases of the junction unmatched. This CDR3 has 16 residues. Per germline, CDR1 SGHVS and CDR2 FQNEAQ. The DNA of the CDR3 is TGTGCCAGCAGCCTGACCGCCGGGACAGCGAGGTCCGGCTACACCTTC. Its translation is CASSLTAGTARSGYTF.

The chain joins TRBV3-1 (or the pseudogene TRBV3-2) to TRBJ1-5; 7 bases align to TRBD1. Germline loops: CDR1 LGHDT, CDR2 YNNKEL (reference sequence). Germline trimming cut 3 bases from V and 4 bases from J; bases unmatched to any gene: 12. The CDR3 consists of 17 residues. In nucleotides, the CDR3 is TGTGCCAGCAGCCAGGCCTCATCCACAGGGGAGAATCAGCCCCAGCATTTT. Translated, it gives CASSQASSTGENQPQHF.

V gene TRBV29-1 combines with J gene TRBJ1-2, with D possibly matching TRBD1 (6 bases). The V gene lost 1 base and the J gene lost 8 bases, with 14 bases spanning the gap. Germline V CDR1 and CDR2: SQVTM, ANQGSEA. CDR3 size: 13 residues. The CDR3 DNA sequence: TGCAGCGTTGAAGGGCAGGGGAGCAGGGGCTACACCTTC. Its translation is CSVEGQGSRGYTF.

This chain joins TRBV6-2 or TRBV6-3 and TRBJ2-7; D might be TRBD2 (5 bases). The CDR3 covers 14 residues. Germline CDR1 MNHEY, CDR2 SVGEGT. Trimming removed 5 bases from V and 3 bases from J, with 14 bases in between. CDR3 loop: CASSAFGISYEQYF. The CDR3 region has the DNA TGTGCCAGCAGTGCCTTCGGGATAAGCTACGAGCAGTACTTC.

The chain uses TRBV30 and TRBJ2-1; 9 bases map to TRBD2. CDR3 length: 11 residues. Trimming at V came to 0 bases and at J to 12 bases, leaving 0 bases not matched to a gene. Germline V gene sequence: CDR1 GTSNPN, CDR2 SVGIG (reference sequence). CDR3 sequence: CAWSVAGGQFF. As DNA, the CDR3 is TGTGCCTGGAGTGTAGCGGGGGGGCAGTTCTTC.

The rearrangement uses TRBV4-2 and TRBJ2-4, with D perhaps TRBD2 (6 bases). CDR3 size: 18 residues. V gave up 3 bases and J gave up 0 bases, with 18 bases separating them. Germline V gives CDR1 LGHNA, CDR2 YNFKEQ. The DNA of the CDR3 is TGTGCCAGCAGCCATAGTGAAGGGGAGGCCTTAGCCAAAAACATTCAGTACTTC. Translating gives CASSHSEGEALAKNIQYF.

The chain employs TRBV30 and TRBJ2-2, with 7 nucleotides matching TRBD1. Germline lookup yields CDR1 GTSNPN and CDR2 SVGIG (reference sequence). V shed 4 bases, J shed 8 bases, and the junction held 7 bases outside the gene matches. The CDR3 sequence is 13 residues long. The CDR3 loop is CAWKDRWAGELFF. The CDR3 bases are TGTGCCTGGAAGGACAGGTGGGCAGGGGAGCTGTTTTTT.

This clone has a handful of counts. V gene TRBV7-6 combines with J gene TRBJ1-3; D not resolved. CDR1 is SGHVS, CDR2 FNYEAQ, per germline. V lost 1 base and J 4 bases, leaving 8 bases between the germline ends. The CDR3 spans 14 residues. DNA of the CDR3: TGTGCCAGCAGCTTAGGGTACAACGGAAACACCATATATTTT. Encoded protein: CASSLGYNGNTIYF.

The chain links TRBV7-7 to TRBJ2-3; 7 positions agree with TRBD2. The CDR3 is 15 amino acids. CDR1 is SSHAT, CDR2 FNYEAQ, per germline (reference sequence). V shed 5 bases and J 2 bases; nucleotides not matched to a gene: 7. The CDR3 DNA sequence: TGTGCCAGCAGCGTGGGGGGGGGAACCACAGATACGCAGTATTTT. Translated: CASSVGGGTTDTQYF.

The V gene is TRBV7-2, the J gene TRBJ1-1; no reliable D call. The CDR3 is made up of 13 amino acids. V was pared by 4 bases and J by 4 bases, with 10 bases between. Germline V gene data show CDR1 as SGHTA and CDR2 as FQGNSA. CDR3 in amino acids: CASSSLVGTEAFF. CDR3 sequence (DNA): TGTGCCAGCAGCTCTCTAGTTGGCACTGAAGCTTTCTTT.

The rearrangement joins TRBV11-2 to TRBJ2-5, with D perhaps matching TRBD1 (6 bases). V dropped 7 bases and J dropped 1 base, with 13 bases sitting between them. Germline lookup yields CDR1 SGHAT and CDR2 FQNNGV. This CDR3 region has 14 residues. The CDR3 DNA follows: TGTGCCAGCACCCACTACAGGGCCCAAGAGACCCAGTACTTC. Translating it yields CASTHYRAQETQYF.